This TCR beta chain appears in the sequencing data of a study of blood T cells in healthy people across ages. Regarding the study as a whole: In the absence of known donor CMV status, changes in expanded clonotypes were possibly confounded.

A second roughly 6 to 12 cycle PCR used barcoded and J-beta primers. MiXCR was run by TCRdb on the 5' RACE reads, yielding one entry per CDR3 protein. The data show around 1,000,000 distinct CDR3 sequences, with approximately 25% seen just once and around 0.75% held by the top ten. In the case of this clonotype: Its target is unknown.

The CDR3 is 14 amino acids. The V segment lost 4 bases and the J segment 9 bases; nucleotides outside the gene matches: 10. Germline V gene sequence: CDR1 SQVTM, CDR2 ANQGSEA. The same data also went into a second study, on T cells of mothers and their children.

J is TRBJ2-5 and V is TRBV29-1; 11 bases line up with TRBD2. The specimen sequenced was blood. The sequence was obtained from a girl aged 2-10 years in good health. CDR3 in amino acids: CSVVGGTSGSPQYF. CDR3 coding DNA: TGCAGCGTTGTCGGGGGGACTAGCGGCTCTCCCCAGTACTTC.